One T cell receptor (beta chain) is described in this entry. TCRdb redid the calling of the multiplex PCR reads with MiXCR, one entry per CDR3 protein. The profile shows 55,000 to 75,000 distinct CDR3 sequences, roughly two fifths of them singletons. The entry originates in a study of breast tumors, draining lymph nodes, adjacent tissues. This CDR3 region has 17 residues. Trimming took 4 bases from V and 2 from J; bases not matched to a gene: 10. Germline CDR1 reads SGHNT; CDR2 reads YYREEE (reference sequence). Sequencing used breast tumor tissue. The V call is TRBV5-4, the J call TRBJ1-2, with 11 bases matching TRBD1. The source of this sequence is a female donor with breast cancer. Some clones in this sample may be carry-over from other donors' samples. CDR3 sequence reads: CASSAGRTGGYNYGYTF. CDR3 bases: TGTGCCAGCAGCGCAGGTCGGACAGGGGGCTACAACTATGGCTACACCTTC.